This T cell receptor (beta chain) was found in a study of blood T cell repertoires in COVID-19. About the research overall: Samples representing acute and convalescent COVID-19 were sourced from the United States, Italy and Spain.

In the authors' methods: For nucleated cells, counts were estimated from reference gene primer amplification. Generated by immunoSEQ multiplex PCR, the TCRdb table keeps only in-frame clones and is missing some. V and J calls and clone size are copied from that table; D and trimming were computed from the DNA. The table lists about 13,000 clones, around 76% of them singletons. This clonotype was sampled from a woman of 80 years or more with acute or convalescent COVID-19. Specimen: peripheral blood.

The CDR3 DNA follows: TGCGCCAGCAGCTGGAAGGGGGAAAACACCGGGGAGCTGTTTTTT. Encoded protein: CASSWKGENTGELFF. The rearrangement links TRBV5-1 to TRBJ2-2; D might be TRBD1 (6 bases). Per the germline V gene, CDR1 is SGHRS and CDR2 is YFSETQ. This CDR3 has 15 residues. Trimming left V 3 bases short and J 2 bases short, with 11 bases between.